This TCR beta chain is drawn from a study of tumor-infiltrating lymphocytes in localized non-small cell lung cancer. Data came from immunoSEQ multiplex PCR; TCRdb stores just in-frame clones and leaves some out. The data show some 6,600 clones, with around 70% seen just once and 12% held by the top ten. With 6 bases removed from V and 8 bases from J, the gap between germline ends came to 14 bases. This CDR3 has 13 residues. Per germline, CDR1 MGHDK and CDR2 SYGVNS. Material: lung tumor tissue. The J gene is TRBJ2-1, the V gene TRBV25-1; unclear D gene. The receptor was derived from a human donor with non-small cell lung cancer. The CDR3 loop is CASSRHASDEQFF. The DNA for the CDR3 is TGTGCCAGCAGCCGCCACGCGAGCGATGAGCAGTTCTTC. The full variable domain, completed using reference TRBV25-1 and TRBJ2-1, is EADIYQTPRYLVIGTGKKITLECSQTMGHDKMYWYQQDPGMELHLIHYSYGVNSTEKGDLSSESTVSRIRTEHFPLTLESARPSHTSQYLCASSRHASDEQFFGPGTRLTVL.